The clone carrying this T cell receptor beta chain showed up just a few times. Its specificity is not known. As it was prepared, the TCRbeta library received unique molecular identifiers. TCRdb reanalysed the PCR reads using MiXCR and keeps one entry per CDR3 protein. The sample lists around 800,000 distinct CDR3 sequences; 15% to 20% were seen once. The data were taken from a study of T-cell reconstitution after alpha-beta-depleted transplantation in children. The V segment lost 6 bases and the J segment 14 bases; nucleotides outside the gene matches: 9. The CDR3 runs to 14 residues. Regarding the study as a whole: After transplant, high TCRbeta diversity at day 60 in some patients arose from surviving recipient T cells and thymic progenitors. Reportedly, only several hundred clones from non-depleted graft cells drove alpha-beta T-cell counts at about two months. Newly produced T cells mostly accounted for T-cell counts and diversity one year post-transplant.

The sample in question was PBMCs, mostly from graft donor cells, obtained 360 days after TCRalphabeta/CD19-depleted stem cell transplant. The J gene is TRBJ2-1, the V gene TRBV12-3 or TRBV12-4, with 14 bases lining up with TRBD2. This sequence originates from a male patient younger than 18 who had a stem cell transplant for acute lymphoblastic leukemia, so the T cells may come from the graft donor. DNA for the CDR3: TGTGCCAGCAGCAAGGGACTAGCGGGAGATTTTAAGTTCTTC. This translates into CASSKGLAGDFKFF.